This T cell receptor beta chain was sequenced during a study of T cell changes during pregnancy in multiple sclerosis. This table comes from immunoSEQ multiplex PCR, and its TCRdb copy is limited to in-frame clones, with some not included. This table has some 70,000 clones, about 90% appearing once. Per germline, CDR1 MDHEN and CDR2 SYDVKM. Trimming pared 6 bases from V and 1 base from J, leaving 15 bases between. This CDR3 contains 15 residues. The chain joins TRBV28 to TRBJ1-1, with a weak D call TRBD1 (5 bases). Here the sequenced sample was peripheral blood, taken in the first trimester of pregnancy. The receptor comes from a female donor with multiple sclerosis, enrolled in a pregnancy study. The CDR3 DNA sequence: TGTGCCAGCAGGGCAACCGGGGGGACGAACACTGAAGCTTTCTTT. It codes for CASRATGGTNTEAFF. Complete variable domain (other parts from reference TRBV28 and TRBJ1-1): DVKVTQSSRYLVKRTGEKVFLECVQDMDHENMFWYRQDPGLGLRLIYFSYDVKMKEKGDIPEGYSVSREKKERFSLILESASTNQTSMYLCASRATGGTNTEAFFGQGTRLTVV.